These 30 T cell receptor beta chains were sequenced from one sample in a study of blood T cell repertoires in COVID-19. Profiled with immunoSEQ multiplex PCR; TCRdb holds only in-frame clones, not every one. Among approximately 7,800 clones listed, approximately 85% were seen once. Material: peripheral blood. All receptors come from a woman in her sixties or seventies with active COVID-19.

The chain carries TRBV5-1 and TRBJ2-3; D unclear. CDR1 is SGHRS and CDR2 is YFSETQ in the germline V gene. With 1 base removed from V and 0 bases from J, the gap between germline ends came to 9 bases. The CDR3 is 15 amino acids. The CDR3 spells CASSLTPSSTDTQYF. The CDR3 region has the DNA TGCGCCAGCAGCTTGACCCCTAGTAGCACAGATACGCAGTATTTT. The complete variable domain, with remaining parts taken from reference TRBV5-1 and TRBJ2-3, reads KAGVTQTPRYLIKTRGQQVTLSCSPISGHRSVSWYQQTPGQGLQFLFEYFSETQRNKGNFPGRFSGRQFSNSRSEMNVSTLELGDSALYLCASSLTPSSTDTQYFGPGTRLTVL.

Concerning this clone: Germline and junction disagree at one end, which may indicate a read error. The chain employs TRBV7-7 and TRBJ1-4; TRBD1 is a possible D gene (6 bases). This CDR3 is 16 amino acids long. CDR1 and CDR2 (germline): SSHAT, FNYEAQ (reference sequence). As DNA, the CDR3 is TGTGCTAGCAGCTTAGGTCGCAGGGGCGGGGGTGAAAAACTGTTTTTT. Amino acid sequence: CASSLGRRGGGEKLFF. The full variable domain, its missing parts supplied by reference TRBV7-7 and TRBJ1-4, is GAGVSQSPRYKVTKRGQDVTLRCDPISSHATLYWYQQALGQGPEFLTYFNYEAQPDKSGLPSDRFSAERPEGSISTLTIQRTEQRDSAMYRCASSLGRRGGGEKLFFGSGTQLSVL.

This rearrangement joins TRBV19 to TRBJ2-3; TRBD1 aligns across 8 bases. This CDR3 spans 17 amino acids. Germline V gene lookup returns CDR1 LNHDA and CDR2 SQIVND (reference sequence). V lost 6 bases, J lost 0 bases, and 11 bases stayed unmatched. The CDR3 here is CASSPPWGQASTDTQYF. For the CDR3, the DNA is TGTGCCAGTAGCCCTCCCTGGGGACAGGCTAGCACAGATACGCAGTATTTT.

The chain joins TRBV28 to TRBJ1-1; TRBD1 matches at 7 bases. This CDR3 region has 11 residues. The germline V gene encodes CDR1 MDHEN and CDR2 SYDVKM. The V gene end was trimmed by 3 bases and the J gene end by 8 bases; junction bases not matched to a gene: 0. CDR3: CASSLDREAFF. As DNA, the CDR3 is TGTGCCAGCAGTTTGGACAGGGAAGCTTTCTTT.

The chain links TRBV11-2 to TRBJ2-7; 11 bases fit TRBD2. V gave up 0 bases and J gave up 4 bases; unmatched junction bases: 5. The CDR3 runs to 16 residues. From germline, CDR1 is SGHAT and CDR2 FQNNGV. DNA for the CDR3: TGTGCCAGCAGCTTAGACTCGGGACTAGCGGCGTACGAGCAGTACTTC. Translated: CASSLDSGLAAYEQYF.

The sample holds one count of this clone. The chain couples TRBV7-9 to TRBJ2-1; no clear D. With 7 bases removed from V and 1 base from J, the gap between germline ends came to 17 bases. The CDR3 is 16 residues long. Looked up from germline, CDR1 is SEHNR and CDR2 is FQNEAQ (reference sequence). The CDR3 coding sequence is TGTGCCAGCACGAGCGTAGAGAGTGGGTCCTACAATGAGCAGTTCTTC. Its protein is CASTSVESGSYNEQFF.

The V and J genes are TRBV19 and TRBJ2-1, with TRBD2 matching over 16 bases. The CDR3 loop spans 19 amino acids. The germline V gene encodes CDR1 LNHDA and CDR2 SQIVND (reference sequence). V lost 6 bases to trimming and J lost 2 bases; unmatched junction nucleotides: 10. This CDR3 reads CASSTTGTSGGAAYNEQFF. The CDR3 region has the DNA TGTGCCAGTAGCACTACCGGGACTAGCGGGGGGGCGGCCTACAATGAGCAGTTCTTC.

V and J are TRBV27 and TRBJ2-7, with D unclear. This CDR3 region has 14 residues. Trimming took 3 bases from V and 2 from J, leaving 11 bases between them. From germline, CDR1 is MNHEY and CDR2 SMNVEV (reference sequence). The CDR3 is CASSLSPTPYEQYF. DNA of the CDR3: TGTGCCAGCAGTTTGAGCCCTACCCCCTACGAGCAGTACTTC.

This clone was observed a few times. The CDR3 here is CASSDALNTGELFF. The CDR3 coding sequence is TGTGCCAGCAGTGACGCGTTAAACACCGGGGAGCTGTTTTTT. The chain couples TRBV6-4 to TRBJ2-2; D is uncertain. The CDR3 loop spans 14 amino acids. Trimming removed 2 bases from V and 2 bases from J, with 6 bases in between. Looked up from germline, CDR1 is MRHNA and CDR2 is SNTAGT.

This clone was detected only once. The chain recombines TRBV4-3 with TRBJ2-3; D uncertain. This CDR3 has 15 residues. CDR1 and CDR2 (germline): LGHNA, YSLEER. Between the trimmed V and J ends, which lost 4 bases and 0 bases, there was a span of 11 bases. The CDR3: CASSRVASSTDTQYF. The CDR3, as DNA: TGCGCCAGCAGCCGAGTCGCATCTAGCACAGATACGCAGTATTTT.

The chain couples TRBV11-2 to TRBJ1-2; TRBD1 matches at 7 bases. Germline CDR1 and CDR2: SGHAT and FQNNGV. V lost 0 bases to trimming and J lost 1 base; unmatched junction nucleotides: 2. This CDR3 contains 15 residues. The CDR3 loop is CASSLESGGNYGYTF. The CDR3 DNA is TGTGCCAGCAGCTTAGAATCAGGGGGTAACTATGGCTACACCTTC.

CDR3 DNA: TGTGCCAGCAGCCAGGCCCGGACAGGGACGAGCGAGCAGTACTTC. Residues: CASSQARTGTSEQYF. The genes are TRBV3-1 (or the pseudogene TRBV3-2) and TRBJ2-7; TRBD1 aligns across 8 bases. V was clipped by 3 bases and J by 6 bases; unmatched bases: 10. This CDR3 has 15 amino acids. The germline CDR1 and CDR2 sequences are LGHDT and YNNKEL (reference sequence).

The rearrangement uses TRBV11-1 and TRBJ1-1; TRBD1 might be the D (6 bases). V lost 5 bases and J 8 bases, leaving 15 bases between the germline ends. Germline V gives CDR1 SGHAT, CDR2 FQDESV (reference sequence). This CDR3 is built from 13 residues. For the CDR3, the DNA is TGTGCCAGCAGCATATGGACAGAGAAGGAAGCTTTCTTT. Its protein is CASSIWTEKEAFF.

This chain connects TRBV9 to TRBJ2-1; 12 nucleotides align to TRBD2. This CDR3 contains 16 residues. CDR1 and CDR2 from the germline V gene are SGDLS and YYNGEE. The V gene end was trimmed by 4 bases and the J gene end by 6 bases; junction bases not matched to a gene: 8. The CDR3 nucleotides read TGTGCCAGCAGCTCGCGGACTAGCGGGGTTGGCAATGAGCAGTTCTTC. This gives the protein CASSSRTSGVGNEQFF.

This chain connects TRBV5-1 to TRBJ1-2; D uncertain. The length of the CDR3 is 13 residues. From germline, CDR1 is SGHRS and CDR2 YFSETQ. The V end was cut by 2 bases, the J end by 4 bases, with 9 bases between. CDR3 amino acids: CASSLEDTYGYTF. In nucleotides, the CDR3 is TGCGCCAGCAGCTTAGAAGACACCTATGGCTACACCTTC.

This chain links TRBV7-2 with TRBJ2-5; 9 bases fit TRBD2. V dropped 4 bases and J dropped 0; count of bases not matched to a gene: 6. This CDR3 spans 16 amino acids. The germline V gene has CDR1 SGHTA and CDR2 FQGNSA. CDR3 coding DNA: TGTGCCAGCAGCTGGCCCGGGACTAGCCACCAAGAGACCCAGTACTTC. It codes for CASSWPGTSHQETQYF. The whole variable domain, filled in from reference TRBV7-2 and TRBJ2-5, reads GAGVSQSPSNKVTEKGKDVELRCDPISGHTALYWYRQSLGQGLEFLIYFQGNSAPDKSGLPSDRFSAERTGGSVSTLTIQRTQQEDSAVYLCASSWPGTSHQETQYFGPGTRLLVL.

This clone showed up just once. This sequence joins TRBV3-1 (or the pseudogene TRBV3-2) and TRBJ1-1; 7 bases fit TRBD1. Germline CDR1 LGHDT, CDR2 YNNKEL (reference sequence). CDR3 size: 13 residues. V was clipped by 5 bases and J by 5 bases; unmatched bases: 5. As DNA, the CDR3 is TGTGCCAGCAGCACAGGGGTGCGGACTGAAGCTTTCTTT. Translated: CASSTGVRTEAFF.

V gene TRBV11-2 combines with J gene TRBJ1-6; no clear D. In germline, CDR1 is SGHAT, CDR2 FQNNGV. CDR3 size: 16 residues. The V end was cut by 1 base, the J end by 0 bases, with 7 bases between. CDR3 region: CASSLGPSSYNSPLHF. The CDR3, as DNA: TGTGCCAGCAGCTTAGGCCCGAGCTCCTATAATTCACCCCTCCACTTT.

The chain carries TRBV7-2 and TRBJ2-7; TRBD2 agrees at 9 bases. Germline CDR1 reads SGHTA; CDR2 reads FQGNSA. Trimming at V came to 2 bases and at J to 3 bases, leaving 5 bases not matched to a gene. The CDR3 spans 15 residues. The CDR3 sequence is CASSLYSGGNYEQYF. CDR3 DNA sequence: TGTGCCAGCAGCTTATATAGCGGGGGAAACTACGAGCAGTACTTC.

The chain joins TRBV19 to TRBJ2-1; 11 nucleotides agree with TRBD2. V was clipped by 5 bases and J by 3 bases; unmatched bases: 6. The CDR3 sequence is 16 residues long. Germline lookup yields CDR1 LNHDA and CDR2 SQIVND (reference sequence). The CDR3: CASSATLAGGYNEQFF. The DNA for the CDR3 is TGTGCCAGTAGTGCCACGCTAGCGGGGGGCTACAATGAGCAGTTCTTC.

This chain connects TRBV5-1 to TRBJ2-1; weak D call: TRBD1 (5 bases). The V end was cut by 0 bases, the J end by 6 bases, with 10 bases between. The CDR3 length is 14 residues. The germline V gene encodes CDR1 SGHRS and CDR2 YFSETQ. The CDR3 loop is CASSLEGQANEQFF. In DNA form, the CDR3 reads TGCGCCAGCAGCTTGGAAGGACAAGCCAATGAGCAGTTCTTC.

By its share, this clone is medium-sized. CDR3 DNA sequence: TGCGCCAGCAGCCAGAGTAGTTACATCCGAGCAGGGGGGATTGCGGGCTACACCTTC. Protein product: CASSQSSYIRAGGIAGYTF. The chain links TRBV4-1 to TRBJ1-2, with 7 nucleotides matching TRBD1. V gave up 3 bases and J gave up 8 bases; unmatched junction bases: 24. Germline V gives CDR1 MGHRA, CDR2 YSYEKL. The CDR3 loop spans 19 amino acids.

The chain carries TRBV11-2 and TRBJ2-7; 10 positions agree with TRBD1. Germline V lookup: CDR1 SGHAT, CDR2 FQNNGV. There are 14 residues in the CDR3. Germline trimming cut 1 base from V and 11 bases from J; bases unmatched to any gene: 8. The DNA for the CDR3 is TGTGCCAGCAGCTTAGGGGTAGGCGGGACAGGGGAGTACTTC. It encodes CASSLGVGGTGEYF. The full variable domain, completed using reference TRBV11-2 and TRBJ2-7, is EAGVAQSPRYKIIEKRQSVAFWCNPISGHATLYWYQQILGQGPKLLIQFQNNGVVDDSQLPKDRFSAERLKGVDSTLKIQPAKLEDSAVYLCASSLGVGGTGEYFGPGTRLTVT.

The V and J genes are TRBV7-9 and TRBJ2-4, with D perhaps matching TRBD1 (8 bases). CDR3 length equals 15 residues. Germline V lookup: CDR1 SEHNR, CDR2 FQNEAQ (reference sequence). Trimming stripped 5 bases from V and 8 bases from J, with 19 bases between. The CDR3 DNA reads TGTGCCAGCAGCCTTGACAGGGGAGGGACGGACATTCAGTACTTC. Translated, it gives CASSLDRGGTDIQYF.

The table lists this clone with a count of one. The CDR3 does not end in the conserved phenylalanine or tryptophan, so this is likely a read error. The DNA is left out, because the CDR3 cannot be placed on it with certainty; the CDR3 is given as TCRdb lists it. The chain employs TRBV5-4 and TRBJ1-2. CDR1 is SGHNT and CDR2 is YYREEE in the germline V gene (reference sequence). The CDR3 is 12 amino acids in total, end residues counted. CDR3 loop: CASSPYDCWVVV.

The chain uses TRBV6-1 and TRBJ2-4; 9 bases agree with TRBD1. Germline CDR1 reads MNHNS; CDR2 reads SASEGT. V dropped 2 bases and J dropped 0; count of bases not matched to a gene: 2. The CDR3 runs 16 residues. DNA of the CDR3: TGTGCCAGCAGTGAAACAGGGGGCTTAGCCAAAAACATTCAGTACTTC. The encoded protein is CASSETGGLAKNIQYF.

The rearrangement uses TRBV27 and TRBJ2-3; 9 bases line up with TRBD2. V was pared by 2 bases and J by 4 bases, with 10 bases of the junction left unmatched. The CDR3 runs 17 residues. Germline V CDR1 and CDR2: MNHEY, SMNVEV (reference sequence). CDR3 in amino acids: CASSLGRRGGRADTQYF. The CDR3 nucleotides are TGTGCCAGCAGTTTAGGGCGGCGGGGGGGCCGCGCAGATACGCAGTATTTT.

The V gene is TRBV5-1, the J gene TRBJ1-1, with D unclear. Trimming cost V 1 base and J 5 bases, with 15 bases left between them. This CDR3 spans 15 amino acids. CDR1 and CDR2 from the germline V gene are SGHRS and YFSETQ. CDR3 amino acids: CASSLNGLARTEAFF. The CDR3 coding sequence is TGCGCCAGCAGCTTGAATGGCCTCGCGAGGACTGAAGCTTTCTTT.

This chain joins TRBV12-3 or TRBV12-4 and TRBJ1-6, with unresolved D. The CDR3 length is 13 residues. V was shortened by 4 bases and J by 8 bases, with 9 bases between the two germline ends. The CDR3 spells CASSSADYSPLHF. The DNA of the CDR3 is TGTGCCAGCAGTTCGGCGGATTATTCACCCCTCCACTTT.

This clone was detected only once. The chain combines TRBV6-5 with TRBJ2-7, with 9 bases matching TRBD1. V trimming: 2 bases; J trimming: 2 bases; junction bases outside the gene matches: 4. This CDR3 comprises 15 residues. The V gene's germline CDR1 is MNHEY and CDR2 SVGAGI. The CDR3 spells CASSYGGTGTYEQYF. CDR3 nucleotide sequence: TGTGCCAGCAGTTACGGGGGGACAGGGACCTACGAGCAGTACTTC.